This TCR beta chain was sequenced for a study of CD8 T cells in ankylosing spondylitis. The CDR3 spans 14 residues. V lost 1 base, J lost 11 bases, and 11 bases stayed unmatched. The germline V gene encodes CDR1 SGHRS and CDR2 YFSETQ. Making use of molecular barcodes, quantitative 5'-RACE generated TCR beta libraries. One entry per CDR3 protein, called by TCRdb with MiXCR from the 5' RACE reads. This sample has about 450,000 distinct CDR3 sequences, with roughly 26% found just once. Notes on the study in general: Made up of 7 to 9 highly homologous variants, a TCR beta motif appeared characteristic of ankylosing spondylitis blood. Previous work reported some of these motif variants in the synovial fluid and blood of reactive arthritis. There was reportedly significant enrichment of clones that were disease-linked in matched ankylosing spondylitis synovial fluid.

This clonotype showed up just a few times. Its target is unknown. The receptor comes from a male donor with ankylosing spondylitis. This rearrangement joins TRBV5-1 to TRBJ2-7; 8 bases align to TRBD1. Source material: blood, either unsorted or a sorted T cell fraction (not recorded which). CDR3 DNA sequence: TGCGCCAGCAGCTTGAATTCTCCGGGACAGGAAAAGTACTTC. Translated, it gives CASSLNSPGQEKYF.